This T cell receptor beta chain comes out of a study of T cell responses to AZD1222 COVID-19 vaccine (TCRdb year 2021). Background on the whole study: AZD1222 recipients given second doses at about 4 weeks or at about 12 weeks were pooled, since spike-specific TCR depth and breadth were not found to differ between the two schedules. Trial participants were enrolled into age subgroups of 18-55, 56-69 and 70-plus years, which contained about 160, 30 and 59 TCR-sequenced participants, respectively. TCR sequencing covered roughly 230 trial participants: 207 given two doses of AZD1222 and about 26 given two doses of MenACWY control vaccine. Summary of the overall study and its limitations: After two AZD1222 doses, both the breadth and the depth of spike-specific TCRs were significantly higher than at day 0 and than in MenACWY recipients. The 56-69-year group was small, and its depth increase did not reach significance, likely because of low power. Most participants were white British and females outnumbered males, and the authors suggested that clonal diversity may have been underestimated. No day 14 peak-response samples were available, so repertoires were characterized only after the peak T cell response. Conclusions about previously exposed vaccinees were limited because only six AZD1222 recipients were SARS-CoV-2 seropositive at baseline. Nearly half of unique spike-specific TCRs reportedly recognized epitopes outside regions mutated in the B.1.351 and B.1.1.7 variants. The whole spike protein was spanned by vaccine-associated CD4 TCRs, and dominant responses were seen in regions 160-218 and 743-854.

Trimming at the junction amounts to 5 bases on V and 1 base on J, and the germline ends lie 14 bases apart. Reading from cysteine to phenylalanine, the CDR3 counts 15 amino acids. Just CDR3 DNA is preserved here, 45 bases in frame from base 1. CDR1 and CDR2 were assigned from the germline V gene as SGHTA and FQGNSA. The CDR3 regions of human TCRbeta chains were analyzed by immunosequencing. The source study handled its data this way. Repertoire TCRs were matched against a reference library of SARS-CoV-2-specific TCRs generated with the MIRA antigen-specificity platform. Breadth was defined as the fraction of unique TCRs that were SARS-CoV-2-associated, and depth was defined as the fraction of total T cells that were SARS-CoV-2-associated. Each spike-specific TCR was assigned to its reactive spike region and to a CD4 or CD8 class using the MIRA data. Log10-transformed breadth and depth values were compared by one-way ANOVA with Sidak's multiple comparisons tests. This is the immuneACCESS table as TCRdb keeps it, with only in-frame sequences that have V and J called. A part of the clones is gone; compared with another copy, unresolved V genes explain less than half, and the rest is unexplained. The DNA gave D and trimming, while V, J and clone size come from that table. The sample records 90,000 to 140,000 clones, about 81% of which are singletons. The ten largest clonotypes hold approximately 5% of the sample.

The time point label here, explained by the study, means: baseline before first vaccination. Vaccinee samples came from UK trials COV001 and COV002, including a single-blind randomized controlled phase 2/3 trial of AZD1222 (ChAdOx1 nCoV-19) in healthy adults. For TCRbeta chain sequencing, PBMC samples were collected from trial participants at day 0 and at day 28 after the second dose. On this clone itself: No cognate antigen has been identified for it. No much larger clonotype is one base removed from it; base qualities were not supplied.

Specimen: peripheral blood, collected on day 0 of AZD1222 vaccination. The source is an adult in good health. Recombination connected TRBV7-2 to TRBJ1-1, with the D segment identity uncertain. The sequence in DNA is TGTGCCAGCAGCCCCCGCCGGTCTAGGAACACTGAAGCTTTCTTT. This gives the protein CASSPRRSRNTEAFF.